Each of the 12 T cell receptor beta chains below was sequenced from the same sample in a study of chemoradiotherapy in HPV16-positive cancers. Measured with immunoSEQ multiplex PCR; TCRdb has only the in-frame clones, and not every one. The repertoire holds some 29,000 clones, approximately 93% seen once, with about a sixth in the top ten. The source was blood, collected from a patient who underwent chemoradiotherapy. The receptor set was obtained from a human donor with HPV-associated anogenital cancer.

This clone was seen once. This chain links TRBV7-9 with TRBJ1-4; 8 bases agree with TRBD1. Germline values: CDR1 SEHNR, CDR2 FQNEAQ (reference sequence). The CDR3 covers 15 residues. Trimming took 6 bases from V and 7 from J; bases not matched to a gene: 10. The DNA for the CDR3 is TGTGCCAGCAGAGAACTCCGGGACAGGAGTGAAAAACTGTTTTTT. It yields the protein CASRELRDRSEKLFF.

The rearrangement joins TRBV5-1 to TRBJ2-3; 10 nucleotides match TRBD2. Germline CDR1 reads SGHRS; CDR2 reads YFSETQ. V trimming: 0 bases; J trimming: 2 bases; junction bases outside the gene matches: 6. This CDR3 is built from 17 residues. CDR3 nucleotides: TGCGCCAGCAGCTTGGGGCTAGCGGGAGATTCCACAGATACGCAGTATTTT. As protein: CASSLGLAGDSTDTQYF.

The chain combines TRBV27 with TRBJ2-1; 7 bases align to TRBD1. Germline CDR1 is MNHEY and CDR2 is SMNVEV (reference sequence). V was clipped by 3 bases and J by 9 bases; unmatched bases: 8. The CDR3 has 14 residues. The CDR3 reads CASSLNRGAGEQFF. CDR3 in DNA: TGTGCCAGCAGTTTGAACAGGGGCGCGGGTGAGCAGTTCTTC.

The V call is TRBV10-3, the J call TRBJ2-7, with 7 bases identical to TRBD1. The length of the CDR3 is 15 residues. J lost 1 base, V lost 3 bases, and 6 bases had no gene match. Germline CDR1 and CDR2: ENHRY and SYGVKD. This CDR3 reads CAISDSGTDSYEQYF. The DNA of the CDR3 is TGTGCCATCAGTGACTCCGGGACAGATTCCTACGAGCAGTACTTC.

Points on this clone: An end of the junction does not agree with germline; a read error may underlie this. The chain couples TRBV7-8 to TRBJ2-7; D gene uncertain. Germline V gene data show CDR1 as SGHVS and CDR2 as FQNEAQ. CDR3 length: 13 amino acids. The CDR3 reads CAGSFQVSNEQYF. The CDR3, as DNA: TGTGCCGGCAGCTTCCAGGTCAGTAACGAGCAGTACTTC.

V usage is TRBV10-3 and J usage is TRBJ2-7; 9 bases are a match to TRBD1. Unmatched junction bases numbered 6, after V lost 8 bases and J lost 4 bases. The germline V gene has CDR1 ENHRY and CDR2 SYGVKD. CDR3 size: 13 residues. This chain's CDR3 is CAIGTGTSYEQYF. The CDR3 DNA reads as TGTGCCATCGGGACAGGGACTTCGTACGAGCAGTACTTC.

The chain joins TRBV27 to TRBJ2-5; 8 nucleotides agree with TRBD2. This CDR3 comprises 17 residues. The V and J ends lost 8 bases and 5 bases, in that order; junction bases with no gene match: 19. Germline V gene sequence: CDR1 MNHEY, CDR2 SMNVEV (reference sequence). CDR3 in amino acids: CASGSPVLAGGAETQYF. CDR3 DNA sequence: TGTGCCAGCGGCTCTCCGGTTCTTGCGGGGGGCGCCGAGACCCAGTACTTC.

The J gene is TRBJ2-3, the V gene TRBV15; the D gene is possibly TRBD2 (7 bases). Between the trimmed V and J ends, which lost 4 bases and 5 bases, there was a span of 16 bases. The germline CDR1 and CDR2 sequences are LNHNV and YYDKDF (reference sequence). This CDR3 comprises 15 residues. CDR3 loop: CATSIGGAGGDTQYF. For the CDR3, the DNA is TGTGCCACCAGCATAGGGGGGGCCGGAGGAGATACGCAGTATTTT. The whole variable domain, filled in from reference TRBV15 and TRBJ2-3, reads DAMVIQNPRYQVTQFGKPVTLSCSQTLNHNVMYWYQQKSSQAPKLLFHYYDKDFNNEADTPDNFQSRRPNTSFCFLDIRSPGLGDTAMYLCATSIGGAGGDTQYFGPGTRLTVL.

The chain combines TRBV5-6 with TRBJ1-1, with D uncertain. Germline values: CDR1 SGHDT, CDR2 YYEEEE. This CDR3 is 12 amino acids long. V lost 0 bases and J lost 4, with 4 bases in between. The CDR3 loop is CASSLGTTEAFF. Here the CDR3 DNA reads TGTGCCAGCAGCTTGGGTACCACTGAAGCTTTCTTT. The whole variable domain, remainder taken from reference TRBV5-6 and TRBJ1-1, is DAGVTQSPTHLIKTRGQQVTLRCSPKSGHDTVSWYQQALGQGPQFIFQYYEEEERQRGNFPDRFSGHQFPNYSSELNVNALLLGDSALYLCASSLGTTEAFFGQGTRLTVV.

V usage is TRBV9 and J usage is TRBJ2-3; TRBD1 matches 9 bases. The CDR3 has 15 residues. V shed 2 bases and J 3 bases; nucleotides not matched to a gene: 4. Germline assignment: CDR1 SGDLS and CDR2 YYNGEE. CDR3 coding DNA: TGTGCCAGCAGCGTCACACAGGGGGCTACAGATACGCAGTATTTT. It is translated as CASSVTQGATDTQYF.

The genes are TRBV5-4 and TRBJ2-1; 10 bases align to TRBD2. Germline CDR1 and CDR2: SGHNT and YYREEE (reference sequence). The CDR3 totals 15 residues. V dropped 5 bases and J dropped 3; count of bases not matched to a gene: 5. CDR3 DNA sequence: TGTGCCAGCAGTACCCTAGCGGGAGTCTACAATGAGCAGTTCTTC. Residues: CASSTLAGVYNEQFF.

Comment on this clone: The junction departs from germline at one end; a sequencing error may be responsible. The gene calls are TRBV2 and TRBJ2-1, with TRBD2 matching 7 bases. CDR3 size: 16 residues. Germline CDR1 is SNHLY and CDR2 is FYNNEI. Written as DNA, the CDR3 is TGTGTCAGCAGCGGGCCGGGGGGAGGGAGGTACAATGAGCAGTTCTTC. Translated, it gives CVSSGPGGGRYNEQFF.